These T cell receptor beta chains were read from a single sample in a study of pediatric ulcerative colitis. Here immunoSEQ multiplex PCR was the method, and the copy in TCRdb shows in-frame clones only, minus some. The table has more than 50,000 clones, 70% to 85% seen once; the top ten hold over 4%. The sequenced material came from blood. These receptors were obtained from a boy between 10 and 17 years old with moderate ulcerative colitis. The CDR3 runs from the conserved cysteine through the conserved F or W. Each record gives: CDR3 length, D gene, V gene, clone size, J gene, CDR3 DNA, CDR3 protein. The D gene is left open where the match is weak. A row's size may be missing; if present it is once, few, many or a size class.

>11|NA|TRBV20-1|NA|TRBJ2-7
TGCAGTGCTAGAGATGGAAGTGAGCAGTACTTC
CSARDGSEQYF
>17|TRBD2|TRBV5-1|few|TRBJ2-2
TGCGCCAGCAGCCGACGGACTAGCGGGGAGTTGGCCGGGGAGCTGTTTTTT
CASSRRTSGELAGELFF
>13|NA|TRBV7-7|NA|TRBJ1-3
TGTGCCAGCAGCTACTCGTACGGAAACACCATATATTTT
CASSYSYGNTIYF
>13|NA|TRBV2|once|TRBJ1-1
TGTGCCAGCAGTTCGAATCGTAACACTGAAGCTTTCTTT
CASSSNRNTEAFF
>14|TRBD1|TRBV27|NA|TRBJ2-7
TGTGCCAGCAGTCCCCGGACAGGGTTCCACGAGCAGTACTTC
CASSPRTGFHEQYF
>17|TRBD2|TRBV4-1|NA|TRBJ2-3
TGCGCCAGCAGCCCCATGACTAGCGGGGGTAGCACAGATACGCAGTATTTT
CASSPMTSGGSTDTQYF
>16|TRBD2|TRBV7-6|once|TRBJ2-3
TGTGCCAGCAGCACTACTAGCGGGACGATCTCAGATACGCAGTATTTT
CASSTTSGTISDTQYF
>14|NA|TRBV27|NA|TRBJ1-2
TGTGCCAGCAGCCTTGACAGAGCTAACTATGGCTACACCTTC
CASSLDRANYGYTF
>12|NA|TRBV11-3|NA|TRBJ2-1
TGTGCCAGCAGCTCGGGTTACAATGAGCAGTTCTTC
CASSSGYNEQFF
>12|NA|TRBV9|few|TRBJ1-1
TGTGCCAGCAGCCCAGGAAACACTGAAGCTTTCTTT
CASSPGNTEAFF
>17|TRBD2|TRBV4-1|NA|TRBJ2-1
TGCGCCAGCAGTGATTCTCCTAGCGGACTAATGGACAATGAGCAGTTCTTC
CASSDSPSGLMDNEQFF
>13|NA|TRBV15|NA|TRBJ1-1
TGTGCCACCAGCAGGGAAATGAACACTGAAGCTTTCTTT
CATSREMNTEAFF
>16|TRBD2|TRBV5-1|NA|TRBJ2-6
TGCGCCAGCAACTCGCGGGAGTGGTCTGGGGCCAACGTCCTGACTTTC
CASNSREWSGANVLTF
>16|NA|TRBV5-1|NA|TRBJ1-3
TGCGCCAGCAGCCTAACTACAGGGTCGGGTCGAAACACCATATATTTT
CASSLTTGSGRNTIYF
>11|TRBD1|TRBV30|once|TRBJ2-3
TGTGCCTGGAGCGGACAGGTCGAGCCGTATTTT
CAWSGQVEPYF
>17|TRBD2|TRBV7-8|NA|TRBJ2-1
TGTGCCAGCAGCTCGTCCGTGGCGGCGGGAGTGCACAATGAGCAGTTCTTC
CASSSSVAAGVHNEQFF
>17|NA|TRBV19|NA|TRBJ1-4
TGTGCCAGTAGTAAACGTTCGTCTTCTGCAACTAATGAAAAACTGTTTTTT
CASSKRSSSATNEKLFF